Presented here are 18 T cell receptor beta chains from one specimen sequenced in a study of blood T cell repertoires in COVID-19. The data were produced by immunoSEQ multiplex PCR, yet TCRdb's version contains in-frame clones alone and is incomplete. The sample shows under 200,000 clones, around four fifths of them seen only once. The sequenced sample was PBMCs or T cells enriched from blood (not recorded which). The receptor source for this set is a woman aged 45-59 years who had recovered from COVID-19.

The CDR3 protein is CASSLSLQGRNTEAFF. The CDR3 nucleotides are TGCGCCAGCAGCTTGTCCCTACAGGGGAGGAACACTGAAGCTTTCTTT. V and J are TRBV5-1 and TRBJ1-1; 7 bases are a match to TRBD1. Germline V lookup: CDR1 SGHRS, CDR2 YFSETQ. V was clipped by 1 base and J by 1 base; unmatched bases: 7. The CDR3 consists of 16 residues.

The V call is TRBV7-2, the J call TRBJ2-7, with TRBD2 as a possible D gene (6 bases). This CDR3 contains 15 residues. The germline V and J ends were trimmed by 1 base and 2 bases, with 12 bases remaining between them. CDR1 and CDR2 (germline): SGHTA, FQGNSA. The CDR3 nucleotides read TGTGCCAGCAGCTTAGGCGGCGGGGTGGCCTACGAGCAGTACTTC. This translates into CASSLGGGVAYEQYF.

J is TRBJ1-2 and V is TRBV6-1; D gene unclear. Germline V gene data show CDR1 as MNHNS and CDR2 as SASEGT. V lost 3 bases and J 4 bases, leaving 15 bases between the germline ends. The CDR3 extends over 15 amino acids. The CDR3 nucleotides are TGTGCCAGCAGTGACCGGGGAACCCTGGGCTATGGCTACACCTTC. Its protein is CASSDRGTLGYGYTF.

This chain uses TRBV5-1 with TRBJ2-3; D may be TRBD1 (6 bases). The germline V gene has CDR1 SGHRS and CDR2 YFSETQ. V dropped 6 bases and J dropped 2 bases, with 19 bases sitting between them. The CDR3 runs to 16 residues. The DNA for the CDR3 is TGCGCCAGCATGGTGTCAGGGGCGCGGACCACAGATACGCAGTATTTT. Its protein product is CASMVSGARTTDTQYF.

As DNA, the CDR3 is TGTGCCACCAGTGACAAAACAGGTGGGGTGCCCGGTGAGCAGTTCTTC. Its protein product is CATSDKTGGVPGEQFF. V usage is TRBV24-1 and J usage is TRBJ2-1; TRBD1 might be the D (5 bases). The V and J ends lost 4 bases and 9 bases respectively, with 21 bases between them. Germline assignment: CDR1 KGHDR and CDR2 SFDVKD. The CDR3 is 16 residues long.

The CDR3: CASSRGNGPLYGYTF. Written as DNA, the CDR3 is TGTGCCAGTAGTCGAGGGAATGGACCATTATATGGCTACACCTTC. V usage is TRBV19 and J usage is TRBJ1-2; D gene ambiguous. V was trimmed by 5 bases and J by 5 bases, leaving 18 bases between them. This CDR3 contains 15 residues. Germline loops: CDR1 LNHDA, CDR2 SQIVND (reference sequence).

As concerns this clone: The same CDR3 arises from other DNA sequences in this sample as well. The chain carries TRBV5-1 and TRBJ2-2, with a tentative D call TRBD2 (5 bases). V was shortened by 0 bases and J by 9 bases, with 9 bases between the two germline ends. Germline assignment: CDR1 SGHRS and CDR2 YFSETQ. The CDR3 has 13 amino acids. The CDR3 DNA is TGCGCCAGCAGCTTGGGCGCGGGCCGGGAGCTGTTTTTT. It encodes CASSLGAGRELFF.

V gene TRBV28 combines with J gene TRBJ2-6, with D possibly matching TRBD1 (5 bases). Germline CDR1 reads MDHEN; CDR2 reads SYDVKM. The V and J ends lost 2 bases and 0 bases respectively, with 11 bases between them. This CDR3 spans 17 amino acids. CDR3 protein: CASSLQTDFSGANVLTF. The CDR3 DNA sequence: TGTGCCAGCAGTTTACAGACAGATTTCTCTGGGGCCAACGTCCTGACTTTC.

The CDR3 DNA sequence: TGTGCCAGCAGCTTGGGAGGTACGGATACGCAGTATTTT. Translating gives CASSLGGTDTQYF. This chain connects TRBV5-6 to TRBJ2-3; D is unclear. V dropped 0 bases and J dropped 6 bases, with 8 bases sitting between them. CDR1 and CDR2 from the germline V gene are SGHDT and YYEEEE. The CDR3 contains 13 residues.

The gene calls are TRBV4-2 and TRBJ2-5, with TRBD1 matching 11 bases. CDR3 length: 16 amino acids. CDR1 is LGHNA, CDR2 YNFKEQ, per germline. V was clipped by 4 bases and J by 2 bases; unmatched bases: 6. Here the CDR3 reads CASSPGDRGTQETQYF. CDR3 nucleotides: TGTGCCAGCAGCCCCGGGGACAGGGGGACACAAGAGACCCAGTACTTC.

The chain employs TRBV11-2 and TRBJ2-5, with D possibly TRBD1 on 5 matching bases. The CDR3 extends over 14 amino acids. Germline assignment: CDR1 SGHAT and CDR2 FQNNGV. Trimming pared 5 bases from V and 1 base from J, leaving 11 bases between. CDR3 in DNA: TGTGCCAGCAGCAACAGGAGAGTCCAAGAGACCCAGTACTTC. This sequence encodes CASSNRRVQETQYF.

The V gene is TRBV20-1, the J gene TRBJ2-7; D might be TRBD2 (6 bases). V lost 3 bases and J lost 10, with 10 bases in between. The CDR3 is 10 residues long. The V gene's germline CDR1 is DFQATT and CDR2 SNEGSKA (reference sequence). The CDR3 sequence: CSASYGGQYF. CDR3 nucleotide sequence: TGCAGTGCTAGTTACGGGGGTCAGTACTTC.

The V and J genes are TRBV6-5 and TRBJ1-3; D remains unclear. This CDR3 region has 13 residues. V was pared by 7 bases and J by 0 bases, with 7 bases between. The germline gives CDR1 MNHEY, CDR2 SVGAGI. The CDR3 sequence is CASTPISGNTIYF. DNA for the CDR3: TGTGCCAGCACCCCCATCTCTGGAAACACCATATATTTT.

The chain's CDR3 is CSASAGAGIQETQYF. The CDR3 DNA follows: TGCAGTGCTAGTGCTGGAGCGGGGATCCAAGAGACCCAGTACTTC. The chain has TRBV20-1 and TRBJ2-5; 7 positions match TRBD2. This CDR3 region has 15 residues. From germline, CDR1 is DFQATT and CDR2 SNEGSKA (reference sequence). J was trimmed by 1 base and V by 3 bases; bases with no gene match: 8.

The chain joins TRBV12-3 or TRBV12-4 to TRBJ1-1; D not resolved. This CDR3 has 13 amino acids. Trimming pared 6 bases from V and 1 base from J, leaving 9 bases between. CDR3 DNA: TGTGCCAGCAGCTTATTAGCGAACACTGAAGCTTTCTTT. Its protein product is CASSLLANTEAFF.

The chain uses TRBV12-5 and TRBJ1-5; D uncertain. CDR1 is LGHNT and CDR2 is FRNRAP in the germline V gene. Trimming took off 8 bases at V and 3 bases at J, with 8 bases between the two ends. The CDR3 covers 12 residues. CDR3 loop: CASQVVNQPQHF. CDR3 nucleotide sequence: TGTGCTAGTCAGGTGGTCAATCAGCCCCAGCATTTT.

The CDR3 protein is CASSWGQVMNTEAFF. The CDR3 nucleotides are TGCGCCAGCAGCTGGGGACAGGTCATGAACACTGAAGCTTTCTTT. The chain combines TRBV5-1 with TRBJ1-1; the match to TRBD1 covers 8 bases. Germline V gene lookup returns CDR1 SGHRS and CDR2 YFSETQ. The CDR3 has 15 amino acids. V trimming: 3 bases; J trimming: 0 bases; junction bases outside the gene matches: 4.

This sequence joins TRBV5-4 and TRBJ1-1, with D possibly being TRBD1 (5 bases). The CDR3 loop spans 15 amino acids. The V gene's germline CDR1 is SGHNT and CDR2 YYREEE (reference sequence). Trimming left V 4 bases short and J 4 bases short, with 17 bases between. Here the CDR3 reads CASSLWGGGGTEAFF. Here the CDR3 DNA reads TGTGCCAGCAGCCTCTGGGGGGGTGGAGGCACTGAAGCTTTCTTT.